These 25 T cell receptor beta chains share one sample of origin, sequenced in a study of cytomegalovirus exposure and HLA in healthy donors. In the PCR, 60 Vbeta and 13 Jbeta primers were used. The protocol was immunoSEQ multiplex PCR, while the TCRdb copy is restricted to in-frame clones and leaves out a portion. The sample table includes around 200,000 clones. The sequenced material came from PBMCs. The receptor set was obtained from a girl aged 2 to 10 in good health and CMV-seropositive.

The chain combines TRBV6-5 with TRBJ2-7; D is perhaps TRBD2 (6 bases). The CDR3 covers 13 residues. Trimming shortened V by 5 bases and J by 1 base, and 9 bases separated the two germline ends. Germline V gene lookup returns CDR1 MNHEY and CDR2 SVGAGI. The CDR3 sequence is CASSEGLSYEQYF. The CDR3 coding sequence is TGTGCCAGCAGTGAGGGACTTTCCTACGAGCAGTACTTC.

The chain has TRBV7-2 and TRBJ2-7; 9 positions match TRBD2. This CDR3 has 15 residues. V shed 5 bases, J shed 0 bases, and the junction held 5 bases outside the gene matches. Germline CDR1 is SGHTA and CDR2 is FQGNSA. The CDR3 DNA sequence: TGTGCCAGCAGCCGGGTGGGACTAGCCTCCTACGAGCAGTACTTC. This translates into CASSRVGLASYEQYF.

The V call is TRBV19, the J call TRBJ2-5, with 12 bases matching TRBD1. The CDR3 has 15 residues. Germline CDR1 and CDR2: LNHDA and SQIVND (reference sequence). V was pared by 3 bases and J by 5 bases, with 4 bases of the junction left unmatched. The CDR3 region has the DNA TGTGCCAGTAGTATTGGGACAGGGGGCCTGGAGACCCAGTACTTC. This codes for CASSIGTGGLETQYF.

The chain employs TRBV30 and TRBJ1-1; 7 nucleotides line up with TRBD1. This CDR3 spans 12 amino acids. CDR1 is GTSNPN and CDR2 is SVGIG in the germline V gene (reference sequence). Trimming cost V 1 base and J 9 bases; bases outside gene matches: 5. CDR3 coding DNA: TGTGCCTGGAGTGCAGTAGGGGGCCAAGCTTTCTTT. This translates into CAWSAVGGQAFF.

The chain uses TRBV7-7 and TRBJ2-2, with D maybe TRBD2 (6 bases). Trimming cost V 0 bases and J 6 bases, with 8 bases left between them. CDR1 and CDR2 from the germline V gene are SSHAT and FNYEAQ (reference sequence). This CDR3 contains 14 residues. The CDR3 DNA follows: TGTGCCAGCAGCTTAGCGGGAGGAGCCGGGGAGCTGTTTTTT. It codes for CASSLAGGAGELFF. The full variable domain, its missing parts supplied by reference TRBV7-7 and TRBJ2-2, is GAGVSQSPRYKVTKRGQDVTLRCDPISSHATLYWYQQALGQGPEFLTYFNYEAQPDKSGLPSDRFSAERPEGSISTLTIQRTEQRDSAMYRCASSLAGGAGELFFGEGSRLTVL.

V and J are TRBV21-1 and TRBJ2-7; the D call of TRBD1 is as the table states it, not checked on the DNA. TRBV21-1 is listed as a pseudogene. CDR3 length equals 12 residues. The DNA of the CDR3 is TGTGCCAGAGGTGACAGGCACTACGAGCAGTACTTC. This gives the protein CARGDRHYEQYF.

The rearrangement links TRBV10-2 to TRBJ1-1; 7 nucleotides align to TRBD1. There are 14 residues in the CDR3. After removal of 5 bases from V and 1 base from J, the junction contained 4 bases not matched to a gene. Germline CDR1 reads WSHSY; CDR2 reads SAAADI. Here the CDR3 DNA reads TGCGCCAGCAGTCAGGGGGGAGGGAACACTGAAGCTTTCTTT. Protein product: CASSQGGGNTEAFF.

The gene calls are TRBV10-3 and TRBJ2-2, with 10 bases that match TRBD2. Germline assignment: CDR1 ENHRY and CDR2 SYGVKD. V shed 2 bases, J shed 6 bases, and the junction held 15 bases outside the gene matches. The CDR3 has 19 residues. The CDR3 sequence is CAISEAIGLAGDRAGELFF. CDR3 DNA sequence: TGTGCCATCAGTGAGGCGATAGGTCTAGCGGGAGACCGGGCCGGGGAGCTGTTTTTT.

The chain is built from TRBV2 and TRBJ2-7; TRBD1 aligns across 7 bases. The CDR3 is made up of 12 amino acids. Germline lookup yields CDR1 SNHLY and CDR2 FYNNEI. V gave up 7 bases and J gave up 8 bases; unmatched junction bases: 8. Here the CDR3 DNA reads TGTGCCAGCACCATTAACAGGGGAAAGCAGTACTTC. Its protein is CASTINRGKQYF. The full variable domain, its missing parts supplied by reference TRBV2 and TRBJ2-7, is EPEVTQTPSHQVTQMGQEVILRCVPISNHLYFYWYRQILGQKVEFLVSFYNNEISEKSEIFDDQFSVERPDGSNFTLKIRSTKLEDSAMYFCASTINRGKQYFGPGTRLTVT.

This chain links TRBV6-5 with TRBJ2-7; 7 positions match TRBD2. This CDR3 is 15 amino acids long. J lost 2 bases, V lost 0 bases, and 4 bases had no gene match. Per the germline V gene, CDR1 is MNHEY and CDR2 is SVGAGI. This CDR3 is CASSYSRTRPYEQYF. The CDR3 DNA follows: TGTGCCAGCAGTTACTCCCGGACTAGGCCCTACGAGCAGTACTTC.

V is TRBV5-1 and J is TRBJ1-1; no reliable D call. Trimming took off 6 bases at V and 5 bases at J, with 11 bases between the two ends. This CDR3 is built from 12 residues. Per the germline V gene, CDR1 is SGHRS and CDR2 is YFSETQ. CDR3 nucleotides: TGCGCCAGCATGACGGGGAAAACTGAAGCTTTCTTT. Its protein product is CASMTGKTEAFF.

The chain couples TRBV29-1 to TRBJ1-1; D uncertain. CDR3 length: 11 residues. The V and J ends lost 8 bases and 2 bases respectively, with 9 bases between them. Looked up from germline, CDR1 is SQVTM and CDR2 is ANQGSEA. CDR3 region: CSTLPNTEAFF. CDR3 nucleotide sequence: TGCAGCACCCTACCAAACACTGAAGCTTTCTTT.

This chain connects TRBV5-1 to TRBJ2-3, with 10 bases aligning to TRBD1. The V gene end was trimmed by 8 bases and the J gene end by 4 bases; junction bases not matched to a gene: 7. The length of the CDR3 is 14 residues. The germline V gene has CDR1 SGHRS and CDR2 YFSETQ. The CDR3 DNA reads TGCGCCAGTATGACAGGGGGCTTCGCAGATACGCAGTATTTT. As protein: CASMTGGFADTQYF.

The chain's CDR3 is CASSPRDSSTDTQYF. CDR3 nucleotides: TGTGCCAGCTCACCCCGGGACAGCAGCACAGATACGCAGTATTTT. V is TRBV18 and J is TRBJ2-3, with TRBD1 identical over 7 bases. Losses at the gene ends were 3 bases for V and 0 bases for J; bases not matched to a gene: 3. Germline V lookup: CDR1 KGHSH, CDR2 LQKENI. CDR3 length: 15 residues. Variable domain in full (rest from reference TRBV18 and TRBJ2-3): NAGVMQNPRHLVRRRGQEARLRCSPMKGHSHVYWYRQLPEEGLKFMVYLQKENIIDESGMPKERFSAEFPKEGPSILRIQQVVRGDSAAYFCASSPRDSSTDTQYFGPGTRLTVL.

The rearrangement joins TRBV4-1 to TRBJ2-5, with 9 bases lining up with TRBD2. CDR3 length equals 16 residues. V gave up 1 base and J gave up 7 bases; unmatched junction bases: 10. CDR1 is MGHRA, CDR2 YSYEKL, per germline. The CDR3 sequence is CASSQGELAGPGTQYF. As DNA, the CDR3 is TGCGCCAGCAGCCAAGGGGAACTAGCGGGCCCCGGGACCCAGTACTTC.

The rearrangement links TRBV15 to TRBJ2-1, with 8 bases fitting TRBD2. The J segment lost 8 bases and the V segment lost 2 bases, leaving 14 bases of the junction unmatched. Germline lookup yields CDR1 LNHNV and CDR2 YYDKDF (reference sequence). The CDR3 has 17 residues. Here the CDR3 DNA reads TGTGCCACCAGCAGAAATCCCCCCAGCGGGAGTTCTTATGAGCAGTTCTTC. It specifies CATSRNPPSGSSYEQFF.

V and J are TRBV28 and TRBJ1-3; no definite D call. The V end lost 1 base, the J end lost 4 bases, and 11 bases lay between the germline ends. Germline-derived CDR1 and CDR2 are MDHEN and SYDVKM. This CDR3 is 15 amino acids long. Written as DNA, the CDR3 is TGTGCCAGCAGTTTATCGCGGGGTAGAGGAAACACCATATATTTT. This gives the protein CASSLSRGRGNTIYF.

The CDR3 here is CASSWAADRMNTEAFF. The CDR3 coding sequence is TGTGCCAGCAGTTGGGCCGCGGACAGGATGAACACTGAAGCTTTCTTT. J is TRBJ1-1 and V is TRBV27, with TRBD1 matching over 7 bases. The CDR3 consists of 16 residues. The junction had 8 bases not matched to a gene; V was cut back by 4 bases and J by 0 bases. Germline V gene sequence: CDR1 MNHEY, CDR2 SMNVEV (reference sequence).

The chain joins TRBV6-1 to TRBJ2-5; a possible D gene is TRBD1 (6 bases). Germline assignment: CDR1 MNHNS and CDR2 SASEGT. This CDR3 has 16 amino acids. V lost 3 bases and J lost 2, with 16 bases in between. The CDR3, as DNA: TGTGCCAGCAGTGAGAGACAGGTGGGGCATCAAGAGACCCAGTACTTC. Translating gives CASSERQVGHQETQYF.

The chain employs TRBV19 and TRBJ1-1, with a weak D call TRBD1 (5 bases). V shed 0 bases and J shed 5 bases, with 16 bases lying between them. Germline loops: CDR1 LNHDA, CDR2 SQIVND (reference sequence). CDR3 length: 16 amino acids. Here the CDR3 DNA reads TGTGCCAGTAGTATAGAGGCAGGGCCCTTTTGGACTGAAGCTTTCTTT. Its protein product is CASSIEAGPFWTEAFF.

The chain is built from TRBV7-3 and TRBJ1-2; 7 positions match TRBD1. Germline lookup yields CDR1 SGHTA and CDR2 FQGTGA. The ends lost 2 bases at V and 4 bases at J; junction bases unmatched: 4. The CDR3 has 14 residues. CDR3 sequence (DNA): TGTGCCAGCAGCTTACCAGGGGGAGGCTATGGCTACACCTTC. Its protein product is CASSLPGGGYGYTF.

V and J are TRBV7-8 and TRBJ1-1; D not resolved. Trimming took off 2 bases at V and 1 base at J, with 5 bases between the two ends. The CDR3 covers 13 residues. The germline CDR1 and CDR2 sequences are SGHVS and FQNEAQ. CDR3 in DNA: TGTGCCAGCAGCTTATCAGAGAACACTGAAGCTTTCTTT. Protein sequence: CASSLSENTEAFF.

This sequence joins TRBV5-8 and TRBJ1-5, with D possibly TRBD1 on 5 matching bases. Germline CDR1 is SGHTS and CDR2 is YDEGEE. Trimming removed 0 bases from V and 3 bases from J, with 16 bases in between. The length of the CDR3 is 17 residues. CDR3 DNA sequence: TGTGCCAGCAGCTTGGACCAGGGCGGGGTATACAATCAGCCCCAGCATTTT. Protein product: CASSLDQGGVYNQPQHF. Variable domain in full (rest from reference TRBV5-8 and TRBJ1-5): EAGVTQSPTHLIKTRGQQATLRCSPISGHTSVYWYQQALGLGLQFLLWYDEGEERNRGNFPPRFSGRQFPNYSSELNVNALELEDSALYLCASSLDQGGVYNQPQHFGDGTRLSIL.

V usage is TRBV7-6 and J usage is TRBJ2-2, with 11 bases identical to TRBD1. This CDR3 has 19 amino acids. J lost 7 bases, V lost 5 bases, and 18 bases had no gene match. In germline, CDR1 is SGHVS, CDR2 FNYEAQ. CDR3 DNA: TGTGCCAGCAGCGATCCTTGGGGGACCGGGACAGGGGGTATCGGGGAGCTGTTTTTT. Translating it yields CASSDPWGTGTGGIGELFF.

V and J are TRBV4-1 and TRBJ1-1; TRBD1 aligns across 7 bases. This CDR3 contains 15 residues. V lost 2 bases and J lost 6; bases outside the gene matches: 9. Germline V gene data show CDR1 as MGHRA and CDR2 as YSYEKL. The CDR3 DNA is TGCGCCAGCAGCCAAAGTACAGGGGCGGGCGCTGAAGCTTTCTTT. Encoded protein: CASSQSTGAGAEAFF.